The clone carrying this T cell receptor (beta chain) came up a few times. The data were produced by immunoSEQ multiplex PCR, yet TCRdb's version contains in-frame clones alone and is incomplete. This sample has 150,000 to 200,000 clones, with 91% found just once. Per the germline V gene, CDR1 is MNHEY and CDR2 is SVGAGI. The CDR3 spans 14 residues. Losses at the gene ends were 8 bases for V and 1 base for J; bases not matched to a gene: 7. The entry originates in a study of control samples from healthy donors and cancer patients. What was sequenced was blood. This clonotype originated in a woman aged 30 to 39 in good health. The V call is TRBV6-5, the J call TRBJ1-1, with 7 bases matching TRBD1. The CDR3 region has the DNA TGTGCCAGCGATAAGGACAGGCGGAACACTGAAGCTTTCTTT. Its protein product is CASDKDRRNTEAFF.